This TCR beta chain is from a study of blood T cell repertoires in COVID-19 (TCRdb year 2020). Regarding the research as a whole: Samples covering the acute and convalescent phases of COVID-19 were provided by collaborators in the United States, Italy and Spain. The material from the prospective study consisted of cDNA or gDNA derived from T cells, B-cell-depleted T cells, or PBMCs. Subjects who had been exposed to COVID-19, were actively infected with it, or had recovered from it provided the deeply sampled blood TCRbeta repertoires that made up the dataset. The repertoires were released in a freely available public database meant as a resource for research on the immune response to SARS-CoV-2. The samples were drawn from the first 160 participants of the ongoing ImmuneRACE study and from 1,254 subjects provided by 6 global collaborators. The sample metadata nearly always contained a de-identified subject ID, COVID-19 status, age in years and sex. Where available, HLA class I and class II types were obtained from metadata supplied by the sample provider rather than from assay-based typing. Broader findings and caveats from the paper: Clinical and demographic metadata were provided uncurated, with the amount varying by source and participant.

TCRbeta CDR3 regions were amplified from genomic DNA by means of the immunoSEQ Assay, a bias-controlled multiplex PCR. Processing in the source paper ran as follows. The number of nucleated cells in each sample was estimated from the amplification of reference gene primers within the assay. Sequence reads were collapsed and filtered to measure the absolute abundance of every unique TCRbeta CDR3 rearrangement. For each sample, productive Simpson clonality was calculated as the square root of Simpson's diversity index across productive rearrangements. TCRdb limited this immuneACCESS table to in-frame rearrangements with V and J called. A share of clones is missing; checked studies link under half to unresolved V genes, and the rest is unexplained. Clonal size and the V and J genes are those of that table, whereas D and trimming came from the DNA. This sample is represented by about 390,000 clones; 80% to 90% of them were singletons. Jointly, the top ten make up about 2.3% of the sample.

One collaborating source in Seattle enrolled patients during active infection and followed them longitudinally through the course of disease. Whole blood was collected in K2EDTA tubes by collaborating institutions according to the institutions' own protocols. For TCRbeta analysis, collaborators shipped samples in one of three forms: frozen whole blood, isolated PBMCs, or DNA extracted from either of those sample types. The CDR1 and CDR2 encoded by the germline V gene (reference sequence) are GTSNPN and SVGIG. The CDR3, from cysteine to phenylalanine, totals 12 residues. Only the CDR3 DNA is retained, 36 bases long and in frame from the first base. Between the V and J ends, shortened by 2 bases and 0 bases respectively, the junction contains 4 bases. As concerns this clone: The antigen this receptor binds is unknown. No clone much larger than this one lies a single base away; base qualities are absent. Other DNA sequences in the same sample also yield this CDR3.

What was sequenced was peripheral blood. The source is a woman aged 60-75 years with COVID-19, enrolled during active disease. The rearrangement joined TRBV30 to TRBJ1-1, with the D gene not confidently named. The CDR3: CAWSSVNTEAFF. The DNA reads TGTGCCTGGAGTTCGGTGAACACTGAAGCTTTCTTT.